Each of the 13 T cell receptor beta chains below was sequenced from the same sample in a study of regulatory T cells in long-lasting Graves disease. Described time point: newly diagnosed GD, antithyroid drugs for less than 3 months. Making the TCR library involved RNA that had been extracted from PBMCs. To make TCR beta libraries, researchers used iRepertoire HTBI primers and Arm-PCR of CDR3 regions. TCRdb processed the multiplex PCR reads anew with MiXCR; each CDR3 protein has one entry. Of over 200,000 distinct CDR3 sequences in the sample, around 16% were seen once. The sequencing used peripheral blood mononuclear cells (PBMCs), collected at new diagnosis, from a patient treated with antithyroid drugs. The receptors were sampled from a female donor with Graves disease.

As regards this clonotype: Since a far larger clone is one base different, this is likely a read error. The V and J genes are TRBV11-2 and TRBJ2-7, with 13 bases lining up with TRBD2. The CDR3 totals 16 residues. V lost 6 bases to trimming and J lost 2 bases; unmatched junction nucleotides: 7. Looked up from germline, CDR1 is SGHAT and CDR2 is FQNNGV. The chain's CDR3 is CASSSGTSGTPYEQYF. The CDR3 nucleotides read TGTGCCAGCAGTTCCGGGACTAGCGGGACGCCCTACGAGCAGTACTTC.

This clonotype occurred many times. CDR3 nucleotides: TGTGCCAGCAGTCCCGGACAGGGCTATAATTCACCCCTCCACTTT. It encodes CASSPGQGYNSPLHF. The chain has TRBV12-3 or TRBV12-4 and TRBJ1-6; 8 bases are shared with TRBD1. The V segment lost 5 bases and the J segment 3 bases; nucleotides outside the gene matches: 3. CDR3 length equals 15 residues.

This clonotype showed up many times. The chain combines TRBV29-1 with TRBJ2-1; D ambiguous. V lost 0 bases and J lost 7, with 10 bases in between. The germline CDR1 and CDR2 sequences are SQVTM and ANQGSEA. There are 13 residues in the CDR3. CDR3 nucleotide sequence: TGCAGCGTTGAAGAAACCTCTAGAAATGAGCAGTTCTTC. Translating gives CSVEETSRNEQFF.

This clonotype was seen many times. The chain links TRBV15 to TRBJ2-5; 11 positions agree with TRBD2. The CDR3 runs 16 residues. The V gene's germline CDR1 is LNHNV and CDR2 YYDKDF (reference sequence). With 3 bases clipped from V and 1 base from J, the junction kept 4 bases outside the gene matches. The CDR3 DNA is TGTGCCACCAGCAGTAGACTAGCGGGAAGCCAAGAGACCCAGTACTTC. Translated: CATSSRLAGSQETQYF.

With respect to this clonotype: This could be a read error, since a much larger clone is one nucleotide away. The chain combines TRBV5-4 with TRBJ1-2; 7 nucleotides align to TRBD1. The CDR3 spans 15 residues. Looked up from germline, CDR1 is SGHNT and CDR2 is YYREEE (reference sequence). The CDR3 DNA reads TGTGCCAGCAGCCGAACCGGACAGGAATGGTATGGCTACGCCTTC. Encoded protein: CASSRTGQEWYGYAF.

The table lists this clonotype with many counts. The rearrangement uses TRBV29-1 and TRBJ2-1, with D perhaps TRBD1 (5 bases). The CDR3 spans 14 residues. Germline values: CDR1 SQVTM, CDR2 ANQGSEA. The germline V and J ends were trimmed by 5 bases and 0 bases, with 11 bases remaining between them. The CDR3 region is CSVNGHSSYNEQFF. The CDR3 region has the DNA TGCAGCGTTAACGGACATAGCTCCTACAATGAGCAGTTCTTC.

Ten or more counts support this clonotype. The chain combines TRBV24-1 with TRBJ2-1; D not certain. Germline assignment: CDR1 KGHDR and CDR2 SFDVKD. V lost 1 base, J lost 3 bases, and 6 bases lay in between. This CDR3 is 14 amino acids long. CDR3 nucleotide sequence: TGTGCCACCAGTGATTTTGGCGGCTACAATGAGCAGTTCTTC. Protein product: CATSDFGGYNEQFF.

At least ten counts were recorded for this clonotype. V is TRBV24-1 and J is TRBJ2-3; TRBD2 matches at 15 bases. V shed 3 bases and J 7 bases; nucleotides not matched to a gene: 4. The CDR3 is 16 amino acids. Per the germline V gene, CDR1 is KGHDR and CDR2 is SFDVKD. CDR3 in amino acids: CATSDPGLAGGNTQYF. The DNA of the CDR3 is TGTGCCACCAGTGATCCGGGACTAGCGGGGGGAAATACGCAGTATTTT.

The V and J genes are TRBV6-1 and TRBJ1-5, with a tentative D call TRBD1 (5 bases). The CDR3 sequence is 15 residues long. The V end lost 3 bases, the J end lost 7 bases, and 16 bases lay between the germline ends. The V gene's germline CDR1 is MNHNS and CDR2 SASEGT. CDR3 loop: CASSDTGPSGQPQHF. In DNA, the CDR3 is TGTGCCAGCAGTGATACAGGCCCCTCGGGACAGCCCCAGCATTTT.

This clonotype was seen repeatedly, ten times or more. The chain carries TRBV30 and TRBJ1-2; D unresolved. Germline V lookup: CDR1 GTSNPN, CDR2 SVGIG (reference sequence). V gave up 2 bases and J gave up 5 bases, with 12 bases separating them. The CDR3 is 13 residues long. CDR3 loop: CAWSQVGGYGYTF. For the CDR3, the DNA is TGTGCCTGGAGTCAGGTCGGTGGGTATGGCTACACCTTC.

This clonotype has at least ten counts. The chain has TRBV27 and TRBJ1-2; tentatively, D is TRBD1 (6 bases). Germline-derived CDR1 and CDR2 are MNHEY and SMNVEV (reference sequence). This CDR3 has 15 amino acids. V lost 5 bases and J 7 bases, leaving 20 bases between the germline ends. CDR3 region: CASSKKASGDRGYTF. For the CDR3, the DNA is TGTGCCAGCAGTAAAAAAGCCTCAGGGGATCGTGGCTACACCTTC.

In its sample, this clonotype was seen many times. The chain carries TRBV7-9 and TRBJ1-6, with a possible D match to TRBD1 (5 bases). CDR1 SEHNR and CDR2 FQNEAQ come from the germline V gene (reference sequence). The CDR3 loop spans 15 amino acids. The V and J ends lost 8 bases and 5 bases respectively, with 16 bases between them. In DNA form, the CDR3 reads TGTGCCAGCCTTGCGTCCGGGGCGGATAATTCACCCCTCCACTTT. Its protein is CASLASGADNSPLHF.

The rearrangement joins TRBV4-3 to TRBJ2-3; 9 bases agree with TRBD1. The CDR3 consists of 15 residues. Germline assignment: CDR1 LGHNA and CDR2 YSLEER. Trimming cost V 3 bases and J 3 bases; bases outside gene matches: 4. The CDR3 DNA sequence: TGCGCCAGCAGCCAGGGGACAGGGCGGACAGATACGCAGTATTTT. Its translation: CASSQGTGRTDTQYF.